This is a list of T cell receptor beta chains from one sample in a study of cytomegalovirus exposure and HLA in healthy donors. Sequencing used immunoSEQ multiplex PCR; TCRdb keeps in-frame clones, though not all of them. The sample includes roughly 200,000 clones, approximately 84% of them seen just once. The sequenced sample was PBMCs. The receptor source for this set is a woman aged 40 to 50 in good health and CMV-seronegative. CDR3s include the opening cysteine and the closing phenylalanine or tryptophan. The D gene is left open where the match is weak. Expanded clones get a size class; other rows say once, few or many, or leave the size out.

V gene,D gene,clone size,J gene,CDR3 protein,CDR3 DNA
TRBV7-9,TRBD1,NA,TRBJ2-1,CASSGQGGLGEQFF,TGTGCCAGCAGCGGACAGGGAGGCCTTGGTGAGCAGTTCTTC
TRBV2,NA,NA,TRBJ2-5,CASSEGEYQETQYF,TGTGCCAGCAGCGAGGGGGAGTACCAAGAGACCCAGTACTTC
TRBV6-5,NA,NA,TRBJ1-2,CASRLDRGFNYGYPF,TGTGCCAGCAGACTCGACAGAGGCTTTAACTATGGCTACCCCTTC
TRBV5-1,NA,NA,TRBJ1-1,CASSLAEGDTEAFF,TGCGCCAGCAGCTTGGCCGAGGGGGACACTGAAGCTTTCTTT
TRBV27,NA,NA,TRBJ1-1,CASSLRGYVLEAFF,TGTGCCAGCAGCCTCCGGGGGTACGTACTTGAAGCTTTCTTT
TRBV6-5,NA,once,TRBJ1-1,CASSYRTVFNTEAFF,TGTGCCAGCAGTTACCGGACAGTTTTTAACACTGAAGCTTTCTTT
TRBV11-3,NA,once,TRBJ2-2,CASSLARGDTGELFF,TGTGCCAGCAGCTTAGCCAGGGGGGACACCGGGGAGCTGTTTTTT
TRBV19,NA,NA,TRBJ1-4,CASSPRDTAIFTNEKLFF,TGTGCCAGTAGTCCCCGGGACACAGCTATTTTTACTAATGAAAAACTGTTTTTT
TRBV7-8,NA,few,TRBJ1-2,CASSLGQAPSIYGYTF,TGTGCCAGCAGCTTAGGGCAGGCGCCCTCAATCTATGGCTACACCTTC
TRBV7-9,TRBD1,NA,TRBJ2-7,CASSRARTGPAEQYF,TGTGCCAGCAGCCGGGCGCGGACAGGGCCCGCGGAGCAGTACTTC
TRBV27,TRBD1,NA,TRBJ2-7,CASSYSYRGFYEQYF,TGTGCCAGCAGTTATAGCTACAGGGGATTTTACGAGCAGTACTTC
TRBV6-5,TRBD1,NA,TRBJ1-1,CASSRDRGTEAFF,TGTGCCAGCAGTAGGGACAGGGGAACTGAAGCTTTCTTT
TRBV7-9,NA,NA,TRBJ2-2,CASSPRDKDNTGELFF,TGCGCCAGCAGCCCCCGGGACAAGGATAACACCGGGGAGCTGTTTTTT
TRBV15,NA,NA,TRBJ2-5,CATSRDGTIQETQYF,TGTGCCACCAGCAGAGATGGCACTATCCAAGAGACCCAGTACTTC
TRBV30,TRBD2,NA,TRBJ2-7,CAWSGSGGGYEQYF,TGTGCCTGGAGTGGTAGCGGGGGGGGTTACGAGCAGTACTTC
TRBV5-1,NA,NA,TRBJ2-3,CASSSQASTDTQYF,TGCGCCAGCAGCTCACAGGCTAGCACAGATACGCAGTATTTT
TRBV2,TRBD1,NA,TRBJ1-3,CASSEGDRDLNWQLGNTIYF,TGTGCCAGCAGTGAAGGGGACAGGGATCTAAATTGGCAATTGGGAAACACCATATATTTT
TRBV2,TRBD1,NA,TRBJ1-5,CASSPDRGNNQPQHF,TGTGCCAGCAGTCCGGACAGGGGGAACAATCAGCCCCAGCATTTT
TRBV5-1,TRBD2,NA,TRBJ2-1,CASRPPGLADNEQFF,TGCGCCAGCCGCCCCCCGGGACTAGCGGACAATGAGCAGTTCTTC
TRBV5-5,TRBD1,once,TRBJ2-7,CASSLGQGGYEQYF,TGTGCCAGCAGCTTGGGACAGGGGGGGTACGAGCAGTACTTC
TRBV27,TRBD1,NA,TRBJ1-6,CASSLVTGIEDSPLHF,TGTGCCAGCAGTTTAGTGACAGGGATCGAGGATTCACCCCTCCACTTT
TRBV14,TRBD1,NA,TRBJ2-7,CASSHRPRGLLYEQYF,TGTGCCAGCAGCCACCGTCCCAGGGGGCTGTTGTACGAGCAGTACTTC
TRBV28,TRBD1,NA,TRBJ1-2,CASSLYGQVNYGYTF,TGTGCCAGCAGTTTGTATGGACAGGTTAACTATGGCTACACCTTC
TRBV28,TRBD1,NA,TRBJ1-1,CASRTLPGQGPTEAFF,TGTGCCAGCAGGACCCTGCCGGGACAGGGGCCCACTGAAGCTTTCTTT
TRBV6-1,NA,NA,TRBJ2-7,CASSEAWRSSYEQYF,TGTGCCAGCAGTGAAGCGTGGAGGAGCTCCTACGAGCAGTACTTC
TRBV28,NA,NA,TRBJ1-5,CASTIGDSNQPQHF,TGTGCCAGCACGATCGGGGATAGCAATCAGCCCCAGCATTTT
TRBV5-1,TRBD2,NA,TRBJ2-1,CASSLATLVGSGNEQFF,TGCGCCAGCAGCTTGGCTACTTTGGTGGGTAGCGGGAATGAGCAGTTCTTC
TRBV19,NA,NA,TRBJ2-7,CASSFGMTYEQYF,TGTGCCAGTAGTTTCGGGATGACCTACGAGCAGTACTTC
TRBV18,TRBD2,NA,TRBJ2-1,CASSPPGSGVYNEQFF,TGTGCCAGCTCACCACCGGGAAGCGGGGTTTACAATGAGCAGTTCTTC
TRBV4-3,NA,few,TRBJ2-7,CASRKNRFRSYEQYF,TGCGCCAGCAGAAAGAACAGGTTTCGCTCCTACGAGCAGTACTTC
TRBV28,NA,NA,TRBJ1-2,CASSVAGRVGYTF,TGTGCCAGCAGCGTTGCAGGGAGGGTTGGCTACACCTTC
TRBV18,NA,NA,TRBJ1-2,CASSREGGGYGYTF,TGTGCCAGCTCACGCGAAGGGGGTGGCTATGGCTACACCTTC
TRBV2,NA,NA,TRBJ2-2,CASRNGLNTGELFF,TGTGCCAGCAGGAACGGACTGAACACCGGGGAGCTGTTTTTT
TRBV6-6,NA,few,TRBJ1-4,CASLPWGEGEKLFF,TGTGCCAGCCTACCCTGGGGAGAGGGTGAAAAACTGTTTTTT
TRBV5-1,TRBD2,NA,TRBJ2-1,CASSPPLSGGGNEQFF,TGCGCCAGCAGCCCCCCCCTCAGCGGGGGGGGGAATGAGCAGTTCTTC
TRBV7-9,NA,NA,TRBJ1-5,CASSLGGGEPQHF,TGTGCCAGCAGCTTAGGGGGCGGGGAGCCCCAGCATTTT
TRBV27,TRBD2,once,TRBJ2-4,CASRAGTSGIQYF,TGTGCCAGCCGCGCCGGGACTAGTGGGATTCAGTACTTC
TRBV5-1,NA,NA,TRBJ2-3,CASTPSATDTQYF,TGCGCCAGCACACCGAGCGCCACAGATACGCAGTATTTT
TRBV5-6,NA,few,TRBJ2-6,CASRRKRTSTNVLTF,TGTGCCAGCAGACGTAAGCGAACCAGCACCAACGTCCTGACTTTC
TRBV18,NA,NA,TRBJ2-1,CASSPQGVGEQFF,TGTGCCAGCTCACCACAAGGGGTAGGGGAGCAGTTCTTC
TRBV27,NA,few,TRBJ1-4,CASSLSMNRLRDNDEKLFF,TGTGCCAGCAGTTTATCGATGAATCGTCTAAGGGACAATGATGAAAAACTGTTTTTT
TRBV28,NA,NA,TRBJ1-2,CVAGQSGYTF,TGTGTGGCAGGGCAGAGTGGCTACACCTTC
TRBV6-5,TRBD1,once,TRBJ1-2,CASGRTGGGSGYTF,TGTGCCAGCGGAAGGACAGGTGGAGGTTCTGGCTACACCTTC
TRBV18,TRBD2,NA,TRBJ2-5,CASSPRGGIRETQYF,TGTGCCAGCTCCCCCCGGGGGGGAATTCGAGAGACCCAGTACTTC
TRBV14,NA,NA,TRBJ2-2,CASSQSNTGELFF,TGTGCCAGCAGCCAGAGTAACACCGGGGAGCTGTTTTTT
TRBV5-6,NA,NA,TRBJ1-2,CASSATSNYGYTF,TGTGCCAGCAGCGCCACATCGAACTATGGCTACACCTTC
TRBV6-5,TRBD1,NA,TRBJ2-7,CASSWAGGTYEQYF,TGTGCCAGCAGTTGGGCAGGGGGTACCTACGAGCAGTACTTC
TRBV9,NA,NA,TRBJ1-4,CASSVALREGSQLFF,TGTGCCAGCAGCGTAGCCCTGCGAGAGGGATCACAACTGTTTTTT
TRBV11-3,NA,NA,TRBJ2-3,CASSLDLREGTDTQYF,TGTGCCAGCAGCTTAGATCTAAGGGAGGGCACAGATACGCAGTATTTT
TRBV19,NA,once,TRBJ1-5,CASRDKANQPQHF,TGTGCCAGTAGAGACAAGGCAAATCAGCCCCAGCATTTT
TRBV6-5,TRBD1,NA,TRBJ1-6,CASSQGVSNSPLHF,TGTGCCAGCAGTCAGGGGGTTAGTAATTCACCCCTCCACTTT